This TCR beta chain was observed in a study of technical replicates of blood from a handful of donors. Sequenced by immunoSEQ multiplex PCR; TCRdb stores in-frame clones only, minus some. The sample consists of approximately 65,000 clones, about 87% of them appearing once. V shed 4 bases, J shed 0 bases, and the junction held 3 bases outside the gene matches. From germline, CDR1 is LGHNA and CDR2 YSLEER. CDR3 size: 16 residues. This clonotype originated in a human donor in good health. Some clones in this sample may be carry-over from other donors' samples. This rearrangement joins TRBV4-3 to TRBJ2-6; 7 bases match TRBD1. The sample comprised PBMCs. The CDR3 reads CASSRDSYSGANVLTF. The CDR3 DNA reads TGCGCCAGCAGCCGGGACAGTTACTCTGGGGCCAACGTCCTGACTTTC.